This T cell receptor beta chain was recorded in a study of blood T cell repertoires in COVID-19. About the research overall: Material from acute and convalescent COVID-19 was sourced from the United States, Italy and Spain. PBMCs, B-cell-depleted T cells, or T cells were the source of the cDNA or gDNA that made up the material.

TCRdb's copy holds only in-frame clones and misses some; the assay was immunoSEQ multiplex PCR. The sample has roughly 130,000 clones; approximately 83% are singletons. This CDR3 is 16 amino acids long. Unmatched junction bases numbered 11, after V lost 2 bases and J lost 8 bases. Germline V gene lookup returns CDR1 SGHRS and CDR2 YFSETQ. This clonotype was obtained from a woman in her forties or fifties with acute or convalescent COVID-19. The genes are TRBV5-1 and TRBJ1-2; 11 positions match TRBD1. Sequencing input: peripheral blood. CDR3 protein: CASSFGRSGTGGGYTF. CDR3 bases: TGCGCCAGCAGCTTTGGTCGCTCGGGGACAGGGGGAGGCTACACCTTC.